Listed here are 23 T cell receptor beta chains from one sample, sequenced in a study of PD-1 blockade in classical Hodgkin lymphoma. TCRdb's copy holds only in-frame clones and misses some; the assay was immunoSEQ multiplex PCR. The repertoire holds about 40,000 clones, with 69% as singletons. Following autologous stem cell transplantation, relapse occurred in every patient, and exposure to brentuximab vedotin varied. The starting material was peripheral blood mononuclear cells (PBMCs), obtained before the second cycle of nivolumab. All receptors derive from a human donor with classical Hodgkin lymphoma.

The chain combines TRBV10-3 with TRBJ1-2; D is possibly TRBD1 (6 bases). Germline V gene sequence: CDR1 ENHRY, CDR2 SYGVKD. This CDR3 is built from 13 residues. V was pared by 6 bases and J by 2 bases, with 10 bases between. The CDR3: CAIRDSRNYGYTF. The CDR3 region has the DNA TGTGCCATCAGGGACAGTCGAAACTATGGCTACACCTTC.

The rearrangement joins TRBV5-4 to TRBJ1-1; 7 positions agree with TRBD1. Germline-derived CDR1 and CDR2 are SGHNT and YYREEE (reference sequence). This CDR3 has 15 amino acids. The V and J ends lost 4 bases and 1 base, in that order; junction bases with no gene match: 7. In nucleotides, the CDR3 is TGTGCCAGCAGCGGTGACAGGGCCAAGAACACTGAAGCTTTCTTT. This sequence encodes CASSGDRAKNTEAFF.

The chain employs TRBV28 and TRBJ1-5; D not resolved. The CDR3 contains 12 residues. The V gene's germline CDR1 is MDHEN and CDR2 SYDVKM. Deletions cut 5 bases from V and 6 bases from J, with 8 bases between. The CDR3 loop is CASSRPPQPQHF. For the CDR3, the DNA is TGTGCCAGCAGTCGCCCGCCTCAGCCCCAGCATTTT.

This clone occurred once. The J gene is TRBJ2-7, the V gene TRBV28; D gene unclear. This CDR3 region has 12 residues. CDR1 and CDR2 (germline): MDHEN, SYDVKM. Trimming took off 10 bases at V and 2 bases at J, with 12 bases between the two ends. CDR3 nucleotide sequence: TGTGCCACAAGACAAACGACCTACGAGCAGTACTTC. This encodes CATRQTTYEQYF.

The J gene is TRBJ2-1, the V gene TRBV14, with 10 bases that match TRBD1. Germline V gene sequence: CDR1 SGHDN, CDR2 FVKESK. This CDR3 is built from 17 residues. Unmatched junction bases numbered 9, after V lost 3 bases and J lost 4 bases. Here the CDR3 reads CASSHRPGQGLYNEQFF. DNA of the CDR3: TGTGCCAGCAGCCATAGGCCGGGACAGGGGCTGTACAATGAGCAGTTCTTC. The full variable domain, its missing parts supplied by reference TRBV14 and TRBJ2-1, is EAGVTQFPSHSVIEKGQTVTLRCDPISGHDNLYWYRRVMGKEIKFLLHFVKESKQDESGMPNNRFLAERTGGTYSTLKVQPAELEDSGVYFCASSHRPGQGLYNEQFFGPGTRLTVL.

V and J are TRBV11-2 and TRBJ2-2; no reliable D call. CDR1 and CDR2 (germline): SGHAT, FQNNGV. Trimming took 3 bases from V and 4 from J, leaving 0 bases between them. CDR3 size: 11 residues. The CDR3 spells CASSFTGELFF. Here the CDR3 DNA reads TGTGCCAGCAGCTTCACCGGGGAGCTGTTTTTT.

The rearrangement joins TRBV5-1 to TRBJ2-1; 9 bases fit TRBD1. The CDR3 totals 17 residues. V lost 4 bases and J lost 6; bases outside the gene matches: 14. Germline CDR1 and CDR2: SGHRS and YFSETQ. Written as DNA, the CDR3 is TGCGCCAGCAGCCCGGGGACAGGGATTGATGTGGGCAATGAGCAGTTCTTC. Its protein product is CASSPGTGIDVGNEQFF.

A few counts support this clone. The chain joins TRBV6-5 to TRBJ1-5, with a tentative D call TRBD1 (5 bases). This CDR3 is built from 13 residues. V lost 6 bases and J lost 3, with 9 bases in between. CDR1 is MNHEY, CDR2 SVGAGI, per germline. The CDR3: CASRDTLNQPQHF. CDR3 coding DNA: TGTGCCAGCAGGGACACCCTCAATCAGCCCCAGCATTTT.

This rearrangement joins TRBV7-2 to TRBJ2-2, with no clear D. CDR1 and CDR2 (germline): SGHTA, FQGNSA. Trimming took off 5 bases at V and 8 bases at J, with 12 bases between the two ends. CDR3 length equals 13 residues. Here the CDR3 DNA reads TGTGCCAGCAGCGGATTTAGAGCTGGGGAGCTGTTTTTT. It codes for CASSGFRAGELFF.

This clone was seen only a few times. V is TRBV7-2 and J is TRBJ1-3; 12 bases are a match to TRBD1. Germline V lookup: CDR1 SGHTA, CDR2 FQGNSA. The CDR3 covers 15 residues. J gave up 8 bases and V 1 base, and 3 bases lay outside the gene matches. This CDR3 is CASSLVGQGAYTIYF. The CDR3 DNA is TGTGCCAGCAGCTTAGTGGGACAGGGGGCTTACACCATATATTTT.

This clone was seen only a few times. The CDR3 DNA reads TGTGCCAGCAGTTTAGTGTCGGACCTGAACACCGGGGAGCTGTTTTTT. Translated: CASSLVSDLNTGELFF. The chain carries TRBV28 and TRBJ2-2; D gene uncertain. Trimming removed 2 bases from V and 1 base from J, with 11 bases in between. CDR3 size: 16 residues. The V gene's germline CDR1 is MDHEN and CDR2 SYDVKM.

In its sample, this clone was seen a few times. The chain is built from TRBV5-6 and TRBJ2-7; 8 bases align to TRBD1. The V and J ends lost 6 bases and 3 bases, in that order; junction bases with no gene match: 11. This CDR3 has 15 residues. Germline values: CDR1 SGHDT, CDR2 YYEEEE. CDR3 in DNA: TGTGCCAGCATCCTAAGGACAGGGCAGGGCTACGAGCAGTACTTC. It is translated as CASILRTGQGYEQYF.

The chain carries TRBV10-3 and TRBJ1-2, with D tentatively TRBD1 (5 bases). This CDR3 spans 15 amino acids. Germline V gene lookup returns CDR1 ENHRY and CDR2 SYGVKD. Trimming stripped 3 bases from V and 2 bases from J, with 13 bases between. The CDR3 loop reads CAISDRATPNYGYTF. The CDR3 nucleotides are TGTGCCATCAGTGACAGGGCTACCCCAAACTATGGCTACACCTTC.

CDR3 in DNA: TGTGCCAGCAGACCACCGGGACTAGCGAGCGAGCAGTACTTC. Its protein product is CASRPPGLASEQYF. V and J are TRBV7-9 and TRBJ2-7, with 10 nucleotides matching TRBD2. The length of the CDR3 is 14 residues. Germline loops: CDR1 SEHNR, CDR2 FQNEAQ (reference sequence). Unmatched junction bases numbered 8, after V lost 6 bases and J lost 6 bases.

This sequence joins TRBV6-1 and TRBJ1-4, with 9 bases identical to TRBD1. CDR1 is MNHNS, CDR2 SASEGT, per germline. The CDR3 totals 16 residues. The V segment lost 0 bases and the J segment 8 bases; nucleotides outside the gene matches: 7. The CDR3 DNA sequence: TGTGCCAGCAGTGAAGCGGTAGGGACAGGGTTGGAAAAACTGTTTTTT. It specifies CASSEAVGTGLEKLFF.

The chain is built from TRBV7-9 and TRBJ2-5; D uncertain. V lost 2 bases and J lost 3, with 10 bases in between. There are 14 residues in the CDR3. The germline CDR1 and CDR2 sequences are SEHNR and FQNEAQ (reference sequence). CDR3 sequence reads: CASSLSMGKETQYF. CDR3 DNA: TGTGCCAGCAGCTTATCGATGGGGAAAGAGACCCAGTACTTC.

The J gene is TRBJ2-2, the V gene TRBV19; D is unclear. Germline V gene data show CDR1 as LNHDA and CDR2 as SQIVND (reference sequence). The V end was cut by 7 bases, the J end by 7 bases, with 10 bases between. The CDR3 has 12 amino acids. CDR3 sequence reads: CASKEVNGELFF. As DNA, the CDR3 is TGTGCCAGTAAGGAAGTTAACGGGGAGCTGTTTTTT.

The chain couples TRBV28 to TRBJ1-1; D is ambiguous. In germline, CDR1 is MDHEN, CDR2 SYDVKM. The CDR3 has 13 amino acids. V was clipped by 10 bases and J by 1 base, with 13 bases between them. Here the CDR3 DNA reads TGTGCCACTGAGTTCAGACAGAACACTGAAGCTTTCTTT. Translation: CATEFRQNTEAFF.

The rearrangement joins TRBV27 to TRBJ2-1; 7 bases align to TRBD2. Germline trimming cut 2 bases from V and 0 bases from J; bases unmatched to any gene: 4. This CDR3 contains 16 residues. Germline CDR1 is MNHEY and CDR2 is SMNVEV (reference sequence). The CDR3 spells CASSLPSGSSYNEQFF. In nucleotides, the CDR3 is TGTGCCAGCAGTTTACCTAGCGGTAGCTCCTACAATGAGCAGTTCTTC.

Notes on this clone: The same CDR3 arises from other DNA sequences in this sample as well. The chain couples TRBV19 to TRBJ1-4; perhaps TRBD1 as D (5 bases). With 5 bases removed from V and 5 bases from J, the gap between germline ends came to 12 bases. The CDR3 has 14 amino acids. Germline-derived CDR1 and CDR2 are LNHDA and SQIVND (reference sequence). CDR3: CASSLWQGNEKLFF. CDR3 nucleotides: TGTGCCAGTAGTCTATGGCAGGGCAATGAAAAACTGTTTTTT.

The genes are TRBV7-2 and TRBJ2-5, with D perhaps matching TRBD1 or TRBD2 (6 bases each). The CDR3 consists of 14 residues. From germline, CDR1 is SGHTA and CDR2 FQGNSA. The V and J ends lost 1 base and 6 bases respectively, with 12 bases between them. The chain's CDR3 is CASSLDREVKTQYF. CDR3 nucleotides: TGTGCCAGCAGCTTAGACAGGGAGGTGAAGACCCAGTACTTC.

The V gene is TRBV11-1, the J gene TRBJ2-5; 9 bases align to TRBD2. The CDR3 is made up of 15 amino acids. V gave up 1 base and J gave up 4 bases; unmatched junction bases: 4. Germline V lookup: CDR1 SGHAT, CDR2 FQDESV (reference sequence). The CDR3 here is CASSLEGLAGETQYF. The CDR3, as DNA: TGTGCCAGCAGCTTAGAGGGACTAGCAGGAGAGACCCAGTACTTC.

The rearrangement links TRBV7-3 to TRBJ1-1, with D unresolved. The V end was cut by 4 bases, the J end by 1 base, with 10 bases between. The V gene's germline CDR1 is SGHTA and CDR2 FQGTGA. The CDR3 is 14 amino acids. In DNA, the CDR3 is TGTGCCAGCAGCTCGACGGGAGGGAACACTGAAGCTTTCTTT. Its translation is CASSSTGGNTEAFF. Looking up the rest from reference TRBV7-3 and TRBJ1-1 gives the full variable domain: GAGVSQTPSNKVTEKGKYVELRCDPISGHTALYWYRQSLGQGPEFLIYFQGTGAADDSGLPNDRFFAVRPEGSVSTLKIQRTERGDSAVYLCASSSTGGNTEAFFGQGTRLTVV.